This T cell receptor beta chain was observed in a study of cytotoxic CD8 clonotypes in ibrutinib-treated CLL. Overall study context: In all, around 10 patients were relapsed/refractory, around 15 were treatment-naive and roughly 18 were IGHV unmutated.

Regarding the study as a whole: Ibrutinib response saw clonality rise, and progression saw it return toward baseline.

V lost 1 base, J lost 2 bases, and 5 bases stayed unmatched. The CDR3 has 16 amino acids. Germline V gene sequence: CDR1 SGHTA, CDR2 FQGTGA. In the case of this clone: The target antigen is unknown.

The repertoire was sequenced with immunoSEQ multiplex PCR; TCRdb's copy has only in-frame clones and lacks some. The repertoire has 130,000 or so clones, 70% to 85% of them found once; the top ten carry around a quarter. The sequence derives from a human donor with chronic lymphocytic leukemia. The source material was PBMCs, sampled after 12 months of ibrutinib treatment. The chain employs TRBV7-3 and TRBJ2-1; 7 nucleotides align to TRBD1. The CDR3 spells CASSLIGQGAYNEQFF. In DNA form, the CDR3 reads TGTGCCAGCAGCTTAATTGGGCAGGGGGCCTACAATGAGCAGTTCTTC.